This TCR beta chain is drawn from a study of tumor-infiltrating lymphocytes in primary liver carcinoma. Study-level information: Among the tumors, stages were T1-T3 N0M0 and sizes roughly 4.2 to 10 cm.

Unsorted whole blood yielded the blood RNA, and germline DNA was also extracted. TCR beta cDNA came from approximately 0.55 ug total RNA, primed with a constant-region primer. Libraries for TCR beta were built through three nested multiplex PCR rounds, which together made up a slightly modified ARM-PCR procedure. One entry per CDR3 protein, called by TCRdb with MiXCR from the multiplex PCR reads. The sample lists just over 300,000 distinct CDR3 sequences, roughly three fifths occurring once. To note about this clonotype: One base away lies a much larger clone, so this may be a sequencing read error.

The clonotype originates from a woman younger than 45 with primary liver carcinoma and hepatitis B virus infection. The source material was peripheral blood.

CDR3: CDSSLGSGRISYEQYF. CDR3 coding DNA: TGTGACAGCAGTTTAGGGTCCGGGAGGATTTCCTACGAGCAGTACTTC. The rearrangement joins TRBV12-3 or TRBV12-4 to TRBJ2-7, with 7 bases matching TRBD2. The CDR3 spans 16 residues.